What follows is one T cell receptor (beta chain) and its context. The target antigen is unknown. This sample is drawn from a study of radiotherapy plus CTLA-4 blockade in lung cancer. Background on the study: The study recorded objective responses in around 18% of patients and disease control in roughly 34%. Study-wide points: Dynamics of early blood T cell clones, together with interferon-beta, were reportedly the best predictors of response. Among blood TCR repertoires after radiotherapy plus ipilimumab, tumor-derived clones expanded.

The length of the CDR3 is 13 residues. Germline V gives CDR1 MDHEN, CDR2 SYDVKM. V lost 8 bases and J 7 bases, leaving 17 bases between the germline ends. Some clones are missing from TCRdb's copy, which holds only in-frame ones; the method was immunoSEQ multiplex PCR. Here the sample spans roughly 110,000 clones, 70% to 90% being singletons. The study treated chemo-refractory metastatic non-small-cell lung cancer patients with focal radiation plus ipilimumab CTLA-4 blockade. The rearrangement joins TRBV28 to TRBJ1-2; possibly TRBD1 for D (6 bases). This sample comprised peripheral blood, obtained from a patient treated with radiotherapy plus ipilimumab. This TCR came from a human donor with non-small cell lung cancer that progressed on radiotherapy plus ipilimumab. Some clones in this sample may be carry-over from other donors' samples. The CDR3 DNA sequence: TGTGCCAGCTCCAGAGGGGGGGTGGGTGGCTACACCTTC. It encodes CASSRGGVGGYTF.